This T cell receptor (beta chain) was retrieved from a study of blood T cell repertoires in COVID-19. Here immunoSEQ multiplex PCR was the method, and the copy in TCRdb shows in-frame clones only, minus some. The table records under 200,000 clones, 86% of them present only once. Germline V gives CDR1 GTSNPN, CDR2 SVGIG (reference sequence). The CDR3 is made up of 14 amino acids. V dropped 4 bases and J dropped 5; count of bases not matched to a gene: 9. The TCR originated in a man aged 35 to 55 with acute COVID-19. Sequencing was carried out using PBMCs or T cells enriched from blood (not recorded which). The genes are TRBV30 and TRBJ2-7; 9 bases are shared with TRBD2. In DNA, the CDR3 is TGTGCCTGGACCCCGCTAGCGGGGAGAGACGAGCAGTACTTC. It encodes CAWTPLAGRDEQYF.